This note documents a single T cell receptor (beta chain) sequence. Methods used by the authors: Reference gene primer amplification gave estimated nucleated cell counts. Measured with immunoSEQ multiplex PCR; TCRdb has only the in-frame clones, and not every one. For V, J and clone size, that table is used; D and trimming come from the DNA. Here the sample spans 290,000 or so clones, roughly 80% being singletons. Recruitment covered roughly 24 US areas and drew participants whose ages spanned about 18 to 100 years. Cohorts were based on clinical histories the participants reported. This record belongs to a study of blood T cell repertoires in COVID-19. On the study more broadly: COVID-19 samples collected from the United States, Italy and Spain covered acute and convalescent phases.

Sequencing used PBMCs or T cells enriched from blood (not recorded which). The receptor comes from a man aged 40-49 years who had been exposed to COVID-19.

CDR3 sequence: CASSPGVGTEAFF. Written as DNA, the CDR3 is TGCGCCAGCTCCCCGGGGGTGGGCACTGAAGCTTTCTTT. This chain links TRBV5-1 with TRBJ1-1; a possible D gene is TRBD1 (5 bases). In germline, CDR1 is SGHRS, CDR2 YFSETQ. This CDR3 has 13 residues. V dropped 7 bases and J dropped 4 bases, with 14 bases sitting between them.